This T cell receptor (beta chain) emerged from a study of blood T cell repertoires in COVID-19. About the research overall: The United States, Italy and Spain provided the acute and convalescent COVID-19 samples.

The CDR3 consists of 15 residues. Losses at the gene ends were 7 bases for V and 6 bases for J; bases not matched to a gene: 11. Germline V CDR1 and CDR2: SGHVS, FNYEAQ. Per the authors' pipeline: Amplification of reference gene primers was used by the study to estimate nucleated cell counts. Using immunoSEQ multiplex PCR, the repertoire was profiled, and TCRdb retains in-frame clones only, with some absent. V, J and clone size were drawn from that table, and D and trimming were deduced from the DNA. The data show under 200,000 clones, around 90% seen once. Sequences were obtained from peripheral blood. V is TRBV7-6 and J is TRBJ2-1, with 8 bases identical to TRBD2. The receptor was derived from a man aged 40-55 years with active or convalescent COVID-19. The CDR3 is CASTLEGTRINEQFF. The CDR3 DNA reads TGTGCCAGCACCCTAGAGGGGACTAGAATCAATGAGCAGTTCTTC.